This is a list of T cell receptor beta chains from one sample in a study of CD8+ T cells in alopecia areata. The data were produced by immunoSEQ multiplex PCR, yet TCRdb's version contains in-frame clones alone and is incomplete. The sample contains some 160,000 clones, about two thirds of which appear only once. Sample: CD4+ T cells sorted from blood, taken at week 4, from a patient treated with tofacitinib. These TCRs come from a human donor with alopecia areata. CDR3s include the opening cysteine and the closing phenylalanine or tryptophan. The D gene is left open where the match is weak. The size entry is marked missing in some rows and otherwise reads once, few, many or a size class.

TRBJ2-6	TRBV7-3	few	-	CASSSPEGSFFGANVLTF	TGTGCCAGCAGCTCTCCGGAGGGGTCCTTTTTTGGGGCCAACGTCCTGACTTTC
TRBJ2-3	TRBV7-9	-	TRBD2	CASSFSGGIGTQYF	TGTGCCAGCAGCTTTTCCGGGGGGATAGGTACGCAGTATTTT
TRBJ1-6	TRBV14	-	TRBD1	CASSQGQFGGPLHF	TGTGCCAGCAGCCAGGGACAGTTCGGGGGGCCCCTCCACTTT
TRBJ1-1	TRBV27	-	TRBD1	CASCGTGQNTEAFF	TGTGCCAGCTGCGGGACAGGGCAAAACACTGAAGCTTTCTTT
TRBJ2-5	TRBV29-1	-	-	CSVAGSLGETQYF	TGCAGCGTCGCTGGCTCCCTAGGAGAGACCCAGTACTTC
TRBJ2-7	TRBV29-1	-	-	CSGRSSAAEQYF	TGCAGCGGACGATCTAGCGCCGCCGAGCAGTACTTC
TRBJ2-3	TRBV15	-	-	CATSPMGDTDTQYF	TGTGCCACCAGTCCCATGGGGGACACAGATACGCAGTATTTT
TRBJ2-1	TRBV25-1	-	-	CASSEGQYNEQFF	TGTGCCAGCAGTGAAGGACAGTACAATGAGCAGTTCTTC
TRBJ2-2	TRBV29-1	-	-	CSVGGTGELFF	TGCAGCGTAGGTGGCACCGGGGAGCTGTTTTTT
TRBJ1-1	TRBV11-2	-	-	CASRRQESEAFF	TGTGCCAGCAGACGTCAGGAATCTGAAGCTTTCTTT
TRBJ1-1	TRBV23-1	-	-	CASSLHLNTEAFF	TGCGCCAGCAGTCTTCACCTAAACACTGAAGCTTTCTTT
TRBJ2-6	TRBV29-1	few	TRBD2	CSVAAGVSSGANVLTF	TGCAGCGTTGCAGCGGGGGTGAGCTCTGGGGCCAACGTCCTGACTTTC
TRBJ2-7	TRBV29-1	-	TRBD1	CSVAGQGSYEQYF	TGCAGCGTTGCGGGACAGGGGTCCTACGAGCAGTACTTC
TRBJ1-1	TRBV6-5	few	TRBD1	CASSYSTGPNTEAFF	TGTGCCAGCAGTTACTCGACAGGGCCGAACACTGAAGCTTTCTTT
TRBJ2-7	TRBV7-9	-	-	CASSLNSEEQYF	TGTGCCAGCAGCTTAAACAGCGAAGAGCAGTACTTC
TRBJ1-1	TRBV7-2	-	-	CASSYRPMNTEAFF	TGTGCCAGCAGCTACCGACCTATGAACACTGAAGCTTTCTTT
TRBJ2-3	TRBV29-1	-	-	CSVDPGTDTQYF	TGCAGCGTAGACCCGGGCACAGATACGCAGTATTTT
TRBJ1-1	TRBV2	-	-	CASGRQNTEAFF	TGTGCCAGCGGACGGCAGAACACTGAAGCTTTCTTT
TRBJ1-4	TRBV27	-	-	CASSSRQSATNEKLFF	TGTGCCAGCAGTTCTAGACAGTCTGCAACTAATGAAAAACTGTTTTTT
TRBJ2-5	TRBV30	-	-	CAWSVPAPGETQYF	TGTGCCTGGAGTGTACCGGCCCCCGGGGAGACCCAGTACTTC
TRBJ1-5	TRBV10-3	-	-	CAISELYDDQPQHF	TGTGCCATCAGTGAGTTATACGATGATCAGCCCCAGCATTTT
TRBJ2-4	TRBV6-5	few	-	CASSYGHDANIQYF	TGTGCCAGCAGTTACGGACACGACGCGAACATTCAGTACTTC
TRBJ2-3	TRBV30	-	-	CAWTGDGTDTQYF	TGTGCCTGGACGGGGGACGGCACAGATACGCAGTATTTT
TRBJ2-3	TRBV29-1	few	-	CSVVVGTDTQYF	TGCAGCGTTGTAGTGGGGACAGATACGCAGTATTTT
TRBJ2-3	TRBV29-1	-	-	CSVSGTDTQYF	TGCAGCGTTTCCGGAACAGATACGCAGTATTTT
TRBJ1-2	TRBV29-1	-	TRBD1	CSVENRQGVYGYTF	TGCAGCGTTGAAAACCGACAGGGAGTCTATGGCTACACCTTC
TRBJ1-6	TRBV7-3	few	-	CASSPGQANSPLHF	TGTGCCAGCAGCCCAGGCCAGGCCAATTCACCCCTCCACTTT
TRBJ2-2	TRBV19	-	-	CASTGGELFF	TGTGCCAGCACCGGGGGGGAGCTGTTTTTT
TRBJ2-7	TRBV6-5	few	-	CASSYLDSGSYEQYF	TGTGCCAGCAGTTACCTTGACAGCGGCTCCTACGAGCAGTACTTC
TRBJ1-6	TRBV30	-	-	CAWTRDESYNSPLHF	TGTGCCTGGACCAGGGACGAATCCTATAATTCACCCCTCCACTTT
TRBJ1-2	TRBV5-6	-	TRBD1	CASSPIRTGGYGYTF	TGTGCCAGCAGCCCGATTAGGACAGGAGGCTATGGCTACACCTTC
TRBJ1-6	TRBV27	-	-	CASSLRARPTSALHF	TGTGCCAGCAGTTTACGGGCCCGCCCAACATCGGCCCTCCACTTT
TRBJ1-5	TRBV15	-	TRBD1	CATSGDRGWDQPQHF	TGTGCCACCAGCGGGGACAGGGGATGGGATCAGCCCCAGCATTTT
TRBJ2-5	TRBV29-1	once	-	CSVVQSQETQYF	TGCAGCGTTGTTCAGAGCCAAGAGACCCAGTACTTC
TRBJ1-4	TRBV4-3	-	TRBD1	CASSQDAGGATNEKLFF	TGCGCCAGCAGCCAAGATGCAGGGGGTGCAACTAATGAAAAACTGTTTTTT
TRBJ1-1	TRBV7-2	-	-	CASKLPGNTEAFF	TGTGCCAGCAAGCTTCCAGGGAACACTGAAGCTTTCTTT
TRBJ2-5	TRBV29-1	-	-	CSVVGGMGETQYF	TGCAGCGTTGTAGGCGGGATGGGAGAGACCCAGTACTTC
TRBJ2-7	TRBV29-1	few	-	CSVASGAYEQYF	TGCAGCGTTGCCTCAGGAGCCTACGAGCAGTACTTC
TRBJ2-5	TRBV4-1	-	-	CASSLASAETQYF	TGCGCCAGCAGCCTCGCCTCCGCAGAGACCCAGTACTTC
TRBJ2-2	TRBV29-1	-	-	CSAEQGNTGELFF	TGCAGCGCAGAACAGGGGAACACCGGGGAGCTGTTTTTT
TRBJ2-2	TRBV5-1	-	-	CASSSRGTGELFF	TGCGCCAGCAGCTCCCGGGGCACCGGGGAGCTGTTTTTT
TRBJ1-5	TRBV4-1	few	-	CASSQDLSTQPQHF	TGCGCCAGCAGCCAAGATCTGTCCACTCAGCCCCAGCATTTT
TRBJ2-5	TRBV30	-	-	CAGSMEGETQYF	TGTGCCGGGTCGATGGAGGGTGAGACCCAGTACTTC
TRBJ1-2	TRBV30	-	TRBD1	CAWSVAGGLPYTF	TGTGCCTGGAGTGTAGCAGGGGGCTTGCCCTACACCTTC
TRBJ2-5	TRBV7-6	-	-	CASSSGIAGTQYF	TGTGCCAGCAGCTCAGGGATTGCGGGGACCCAGTACTTC
TRBJ1-5	TRBV30	few	-	CAWSVGLAGDQPQHF	TGTGCCTGGAGTGTAGGGTTGGCAGGGGATCAGCCCCAGCATTTT
TRBJ2-3	TRBV6-5	-	-	CASNGGRGTQYF	TGTGCCAGCAACGGGGGCCGGGGTACGCAGTATTTT
TRBJ1-2	TRBV6-5	-	-	CASSLNGNYGYTF	TGTGCCAGCAGTTTAAACGGAAACTATGGCTACACCTTC
TRBJ2-1	TRBV5-6	-	-	CASSAVPQQQFF	TGTGCCAGCAGCGCGGTACCCCAGCAGCAGTTCTTC